The 20 T cell receptor beta chains listed next were all sequenced from one sample in a study of shared clonotypes between healthy human individuals. Naivety among CD8 cells was defined by CD45RO negativity and positive CCR7 selection, thereby excluding terminally differentiated effector memory CD45RA+ cells. Produced via immunoSEQ multiplex PCR; TCRdb's table is partial and in-frame only. The sample carries about 2,200,000 clones, 85% to 95% recorded once. The specimen sequenced was naive CD8+ T cells from PBMCs. The receptors derive from a man younger than 30 in good health. Some clones in this sample may be carry-over from other donors' samples.

The rearrangement uses TRBV2 and TRBJ2-6, with D possibly TRBD1 on 6 matching bases. V lost 8 bases, J lost 0 bases, and 11 bases lay in between. CDR3 size: 15 residues. The germline gives CDR1 SNHLY, CDR2 FYNNEI. CDR3: CASGGHYSGANVLTF. For the CDR3, the DNA is TGTGCCAGCGGGGGACATTACTCTGGGGCCAACGTCCTGACTTTC.

The chain couples TRBV9 to TRBJ2-1; D unresolved. The CDR3 extends over 15 amino acids. V lost 1 base, J lost 3 bases, and 11 bases lay in between. The germline gives CDR1 SGDLS, CDR2 YYNGEE. DNA for the CDR3: TGTGCCAGCAGCGTATACTCATCACTCTACAATGAGCAGTTCTTC. Protein: CASSVYSSLYNEQFF.

The chain has TRBV10-3 and TRBJ2-5; no definite D call. V was clipped by 0 bases and J by 5 bases, with 7 bases between them. The CDR3 covers 13 residues. CDR1 and CDR2 from the germline V gene are ENHRY and SYGVKD. In DNA, the CDR3 is TGTGCCATCAGTGAGTCTCTCGGGGAGACCCAGTACTTC. Residues: CAISESLGETQYF.

About this clone: This sample includes further DNA sequences coding for the same CDR3. The chain couples TRBV11-2 to TRBJ1-2, with a possible D match to TRBD1 (5 bases). The germline V gene encodes CDR1 SGHAT and CDR2 FQNNGV. This CDR3 is 12 amino acids long. Between the trimmed V and J ends, which lost 1 base and 6 bases, there was a span of 6 bases. In DNA form, the CDR3 reads TGTGCCAGCAGCTTAGGCAGGGATGGCTACACCTTC. It is translated as CASSLGRDGYTF.

This clone was observed once. The chain uses TRBV29-1 and TRBJ2-1; TRBD2 aligns across 7 bases. V was clipped by 6 bases and J by 4 bases; unmatched bases: 15. This CDR3 comprises 16 residues. Germline assignment: CDR1 SQVTM and CDR2 ANQGSEA. CDR3 sequence reads: CSVPKRGLAVYNEQFF. CDR3 nucleotides: TGCAGCGTACCCAAACGTGGCCTAGCGGTTTACAATGAGCAGTTCTTC.

V gene TRBV4-3 combines with J gene TRBJ2-3; 10 bases match TRBD2. The CDR3 is made up of 16 amino acids. V lost 0 bases to trimming and J lost 6 bases; unmatched junction nucleotides: 6. Germline assignment: CDR1 LGHNA and CDR2 YSLEER. The CDR3 DNA reads as TGCGCCAGCAGCCAAGAATTAGCGGGAGGTTCGGATACGCAGTATTTT. Protein product: CASSQELAGGSDTQYF.

J is TRBJ1-5 and V is TRBV18; D unresolved. With 2 bases removed from V and 7 bases from J, the gap between germline ends came to 9 bases. CDR3 length: 13 residues. Germline V gene sequence: CDR1 KGHSH, CDR2 LQKENI. In DNA, the CDR3 is TGTGCCAGCTCACCAGGGCCCGACCAGCCCCAGCATTTT. It encodes CASSPGPDQPQHF.

CDR3 sequence: CASSRGGQGAFF. The CDR3 coding sequence is TGTGCCAGCAGCCGAGGGGGGCAAGGAGCTTTCTTT. The chain joins TRBV14 to TRBJ1-1; D possibly corresponds to TRBD1 (6 bases). This CDR3 has 12 residues. Per the germline V gene, CDR1 is SGHDN and CDR2 is FVKESK. Deletions cut 4 bases from V and 10 bases from J, with 13 bases between.

The V call is TRBV4-3, the J call TRBJ2-7; 9 bases align to TRBD1. This CDR3 region has 17 residues. Germline CDR1 is LGHNA and CDR2 is YSLEER. J lost 5 bases, V lost 4 bases, and 15 bases had no gene match. The CDR3: CASSPGGRDRAPHEQYF. CDR3 in DNA: TGCGCCAGCAGCCCCGGAGGTCGGGACAGGGCCCCCCACGAGCAGTACTTC.

V is TRBV5-5 and J is TRBJ2-7, with D perhaps matching TRBD1 or TRBD2 (6 bases each). CDR3 length equals 14 residues. V was cut by 0 bases and J by 7 bases, with 14 bases left in between. CDR1 is SGHKS and CDR2 is YYEKEE in the germline V gene (reference sequence). CDR3 in amino acids: CASSLEGGPPEQYF. The CDR3 DNA reads as TGTGCCAGCAGCTTGGAAGGGGGGCCCCCGGAGCAGTACTTC.

The rearrangement uses TRBV5-6 and TRBJ1-1; no firm D call. Germline V CDR1 and CDR2: SGHDT, YYEEEE. The V end lost 5 bases, the J end lost 1 base, and 12 bases lay between the germline ends. The length of the CDR3 is 14 residues. In DNA form, the CDR3 reads TGTGCCAGCAGGAACATCGTGCCGAACACTGAAGCTTTCTTT. Its translation is CASRNIVPNTEAFF.

The chain carries TRBV4-3 and TRBJ2-3; 7 nucleotides match TRBD2. Germline CDR1 and CDR2: LGHNA and YSLEER. The CDR3 loop spans 20 amino acids. With V trimmed by 3 bases and J by 6 bases, 24 bases remained unmatched. In DNA, the CDR3 is TGCGCCAGCAGCCAGACCAGGGTCACTAGCGCTGTACCGGAGTGGGATACGCAGTATTTT. It is translated as CASSQTRVTSAVPEWDTQYF.

This clone has a single count. The chain is built from TRBV28 and TRBJ2-7; 10 bases fit TRBD2. Germline CDR1 and CDR2: MDHEN and SYDVKM. Trimming at V came to 3 bases and at J to 6 bases, leaving 11 bases not matched to a gene. The length of the CDR3 is 16 residues. The CDR3 is CASSFVAIPSGSEQYF. CDR3 DNA sequence: TGTGCCAGCAGTTTTGTTGCCATACCTAGCGGGAGCGAGCAGTACTTC.

The chain recombines TRBV6-6 with TRBJ2-1; possible D gene TRBD2, 6 bases. V lost 5 bases to trimming and J lost 7 bases, with 15 bases between them. The V gene's germline CDR1 is MNHNY and CDR2 SVGAGI (reference sequence). The CDR3 length is 14 residues. The CDR3 loop reads CASSRGAVGNEQFF. The CDR3, as DNA: TGTGCCAGCAGTCGCGGGGCGGTGGGGAATGAGCAGTTCTTC.

The CDR3 is CASKLTGGYSYEQYF. Here the CDR3 DNA reads TGTGCCAGCAAGTTGACGGGAGGATACTCCTACGAGCAGTACTTC. The V gene is TRBV27, the J gene TRBJ2-7, with 7 bases that match TRBD2. V lost 7 bases, J lost 0 bases, and 9 bases stayed unmatched. The germline V gene has CDR1 MNHEY and CDR2 SMNVEV (reference sequence). The CDR3 length is 15 residues.

The chain recombines TRBV5-6 with TRBJ2-2; no clear D. The CDR3 consists of 13 residues. V gave up 3 bases and J gave up 0 bases, with 3 bases separating them. Per germline, CDR1 SGHDT and CDR2 YYEEEE. For the CDR3, the DNA is TGTGCCAGCAGCTATGCGAACACCGGGGAGCTGTTTTTT. Its protein is CASSYANTGELFF.

The chain links TRBV18 to TRBJ2-5, with D possibly being TRBD1 (6 bases). The V end was cut by 6 bases, the J end by 1 base, with 15 bases between. The CDR3 is made up of 15 amino acids. Germline assignment: CDR1 KGHSH and CDR2 LQKENI. The DNA of the CDR3 is TGTGCCAGCTCGCTAGCCGACAGGACCCAAGAGACCCAGTACTTC. Translation: CASSLADRTQETQYF.

The V gene is TRBV7-2, the J gene TRBJ2-2; 10 bases agree with TRBD2. The germline V gene has CDR1 SGHTA and CDR2 FQGNSA. The trim removed 5 bases at V and 6 bases at J, leaving 3 bases unmatched. CDR3 length: 14 amino acids. This CDR3 reads CASSILAGSGELFF. For the CDR3, the DNA is TGTGCCAGCAGCATACTAGCGGGATCCGGGGAGCTGTTTTTT.

V usage is TRBV7-9 and J usage is TRBJ1-2; D is perhaps TRBD1 (6 bases). CDR1 and CDR2 from the germline V gene are SEHNR and FQNEAQ (reference sequence). The CDR3 is made up of 13 amino acids. V was cut by 5 bases and J by 5 bases, with 12 bases left in between. The CDR3 loop reads CASSPDRPYGYTF. The CDR3 coding sequence is TGTGCCAGCAGCCCAGACAGGCCTTATGGCTACACCTTC.

This rearrangement joins TRBV29-1 to TRBJ2-7, with a tentative D call TRBD1 (8 bases). The CDR3 is 17 residues long. Germline CDR1 reads SQVTM; CDR2 reads ANQGSEA. V was shortened by 3 bases and J by 5 bases, with 26 bases between the two germline ends. The CDR3 protein is CSVETGANSGLGNEQYF. CDR3 sequence (DNA): TGCAGCGTTGAGACAGGGGCAAACTCCGGACTAGGGAACGAGCAGTACTTC.